This T cell receptor beta chain was identified in a study of blood T cell repertoires in COVID-19. At the level of the study: Italy, Spain and the United States were the sources of the convalescent and acute COVID-19 samples. Sources were T cells, B-cell-depleted T cells, or PBMCs; the material itself was cDNA or gDNA.

V lost 6 bases to trimming and J lost 2 bases; unmatched junction nucleotides: 7. The CDR3 is made up of 15 amino acids. Germline loops: CDR1 SGHRS, CDR2 YFSETQ. Study processing details: Reference gene primer amplification gave nucleated cell count estimates. Using immunoSEQ multiplex PCR, the repertoire was profiled, and TCRdb retains in-frame clones only, with some absent. That table supplies the V and J calls and clone size; D and trimming were determined from the DNA. This sample carries approximately 50,000 clones, around 87% of them seen once, and the ten largest clones take around 4%. This clone was recorded a few times.

The sequence derives from a man aged 50-59 years with acute or convalescent COVID-19. The sample comprised peripheral blood. The V and J genes are TRBV5-1 and TRBJ2-7; 11 nucleotides match TRBD2. The CDR3: CASTTILAGAYEQYF. Written as DNA, the CDR3 is TGCGCCAGCACCACGATACTAGCGGGGGCCTACGAGCAGTACTTC. Drawing the rest from reference TRBV5-1 and TRBJ2-7, the complete variable domain is KAGVTQTPRYLIKTRGQQVTLSCSPISGHRSVSWYQQTPGQGLQFLFEYFSETQRNKGNFPGRFSGRQFSNSRSEMNVSTLELGDSALYLCASTTILAGAYEQYFGPGTRLTVT.